The next 31 T cell receptor beta chains were all read from a single sample in a study of naive and memory T cell subsets. An equimolar mix of two oligonucleotides served as the beta constant-region primer for TRBC1 and TRBC2. Nested alpha and beta constant-region primers with the SP2 primer drove four PCR rounds on ligated cDNA. One entry per CDR3 protein, called by TCRdb with MiXCR from the UMI-ligation and nested PCR reads. The sample holds under 150,000 distinct CDR3 sequences, approximately 20% seen once. Their cognate antigens are unknown. The study, taken as a whole, reports: Naive repertoires, especially CD8, held a few larger clonotypes, possibly memory cells re-expressing CD45RA.

Sequences were obtained from naive CD8+ T cells from blood. The receptors derive from a human donor in good health.

There are many counts of this clonotype. V is TRBV20-1 and J is TRBJ1-1; weak D call: TRBD1 (6 bases). The germline V gene has CDR1 DFQATT and CDR2 SNEGSKA (reference sequence). With 3 bases removed from V and 7 bases from J, the gap between germline ends came to 18 bases. This CDR3 has 14 amino acids. Here the CDR3 reads CSASADRLYGEAFF. The CDR3 nucleotides are TGCAGTGCTAGCGCCGACAGGCTATACGGTGAAGCTTTCTTT.

The chain carries TRBV28 and TRBJ2-5; 11 bases are a match to TRBD2. CDR3 length: 16 residues. CDR1 is MDHEN and CDR2 is SYDVKM in the germline V gene. Germline trimming cut 5 bases from V and 0 bases from J; bases unmatched to any gene: 5. In DNA, the CDR3 is TGTGCCAGCAGTCCAATAGCGGGAGGGGACCAAGAGACCCAGTACTTC. Translated: CASSPIAGGDQETQYF.

This clonotype was seen more than once but under ten times. The rearrangement uses TRBV9 and TRBJ2-1; 10 positions agree with TRBD2. The CDR3 totals 15 residues. Germline lookup yields CDR1 SGDLS and CDR2 YYNGEE. The V gene end was trimmed by 3 bases and the J gene end by 7 bases; junction bases not matched to a gene: 7. CDR3 sequence (DNA): TGTGCCAGCAGCGCCAAGGGACTAGCGTGGAATGAGCAGTTCTTC. It encodes CASSAKGLAWNEQFF.

The chain links TRBV9 to TRBJ1-1; D possibly corresponds to TRBD1 (5 bases). The CDR3 spans 14 residues. Germline V gene data show CDR1 as SGDLS and CDR2 as YYNGEE. Trimming shortened V by 4 bases and J by 6 bases, and 16 bases separated the two germline ends. CDR3 sequence (DNA): TGTGCCAGCAGCCCCCGGGGGAGGGATGCTGAAGCTTTCTTT. This translates into CASSPRGRDAEAFF.

This clonotype has ten or more counts. The rearrangement uses TRBV15 and TRBJ2-3; TRBD2 aligns across 8 bases. Trimming at V came to 1 base and at J to 2 bases, leaving 5 bases not matched to a gene. CDR1 and CDR2 from the germline V gene are LNHNV and YYDKDF (reference sequence). The CDR3 is 16 amino acids. DNA of the CDR3: TGTGCCACCAGCAGAGTAAGCGGGGGCTACACAGATACGCAGTATTTT. Encoded protein: CATSRVSGGYTDTQYF.

This sequence joins TRBV4-2 and TRBJ2-7; D remains ambiguous. This CDR3 contains 14 residues. Germline V lookup: CDR1 LGHNA, CDR2 YNFKEQ. V was shortened by 1 base and J by 6 bases, with 13 bases between the two germline ends. CDR3 nucleotides: TGTGCCAGCAGCCAAGCTGAGGTGTTAAGCGAGCAGTACTTC. This encodes CASSQAEVLSEQYF.

The V call is TRBV14, the J call TRBJ2-1, with no clear D. The CDR3 extends over 16 amino acids. Germline V CDR1 and CDR2: SGHDN, FVKESK. V was cut by 0 bases and J by 7 bases, with 16 bases left in between. CDR3 loop: CASSQEFREEYNEQFF. As DNA, the CDR3 is TGTGCCAGCAGCCAAGAATTCAGAGAGGAATATAATGAGCAGTTCTTC. The variable domain in full, with the rest retrieved from reference TRBV14 and TRBJ2-1, is EAGVTQFPSHSVIEKGQTVTLRCDPISGHDNLYWYRRVMGKEIKFLLHFVKESKQDESGMPNNRFLAERTGGTYSTLKVQPAELEDSGVYFCASSQEFREEYNEQFFGPGTRLTVL.

This clonotype was recorded a few times. The chain has TRBV10-3 and TRBJ2-3; D is perhaps TRBD1 (6 bases). The CDR3 sequence is 13 residues long. The V end lost 5 bases, the J end lost 8 bases, and 14 bases lay between the germline ends. In germline, CDR1 is ENHRY, CDR2 SYGVKD. The CDR3 reads CAISPSTGSTQYF. As DNA, the CDR3 is TGTGCCATCAGTCCCTCGACAGGCAGTACGCAGTATTTT.

This clonotype was seen more than once but under ten times. J is TRBJ2-7 and V is TRBV5-4, with unresolved D. V lost 0 bases and J 0 bases, leaving 7 bases between the germline ends. Germline V CDR1 and CDR2: SGHNT, YYREEE (reference sequence). This CDR3 spans 14 amino acids. The CDR3 sequence: CASSLDPLSYEQYF. DNA for the CDR3: TGTGCCAGCAGCTTGGACCCTCTCTCCTACGAGCAGTACTTC.

The chain employs TRBV7-9 and TRBJ2-1, with D perhaps assigned TRBD1 or TRBD2 (5 bases each). Per germline, CDR1 SEHNR and CDR2 FQNEAQ (reference sequence). The CDR3 is 12 amino acids. Trimming stripped 2 bases from V and 11 bases from J, with 10 bases between. CDR3 nucleotide sequence: TGTGCCAGCAGCTTATTTGGGACGCAGCAGTTCTTC. This gives the protein CASSLFGTQQFF. Based on the CDR3 plus reference TRBV7-9 and TRBJ2-1, the full variable domain is DTGVSQNPRHKITKRGQNVTFRCDPISEHNRLYWYRQTLGQGPEFLTYFQNEAQLEKSRLLSDRFSAERPKGSFSTLEIQRTEQGDSAMYLCASSLFGTQQFFGPGTRLTVL.

The table lists this clonotype with many counts. V usage is TRBV4-1 and J usage is TRBJ1-4; D is unresolved. Germline V gene sequence: CDR1 MGHRA, CDR2 YSYEKL. This CDR3 has 12 residues. Between the trimmed V and J ends, which lost 0 bases and 8 bases, there was a span of 4 bases. In nucleotides, the CDR3 is TGCGCCAGCAGCCAAGAAGGCGAAAAACTGTTTTTT. Encoded protein: CASSQEGEKLFF.

This clonotype was seen more than once but under ten times. J is TRBJ2-1 and V is TRBV29-1; D is unresolved. This CDR3 has 16 amino acids. Deletions cut 0 bases from V and 6 bases from J, with 18 bases between. Looked up from germline, CDR1 is SQVTM and CDR2 is ANQGSEA. The CDR3 DNA sequence: TGCAGCGTTGAAGATCCAAGTCCAATGTCGCCCAATGAGCAGTTCTTC. This gives the protein CSVEDPSPMSPNEQFF.

This clonotype showed up just a few times. This sequence joins TRBV12-3 or TRBV12-4 and TRBJ2-7; D may be TRBD2 (6 bases). V was shortened by 2 bases and J by 7 bases, with 21 bases between the two germline ends. The CDR3 is 16 residues long. CDR3 loop: CASSLNGAGSVGEQYF. The CDR3 coding sequence is TGTGCCAGCAGTTTAAATGGTGCGGGGTCGGTGGGGGAGCAGTACTTC.

This clonotype was seen only a few times. V usage is TRBV28 and J usage is TRBJ2-1; D may match TRBD1 or TRBD2 (5 bases each). Trimming took 5 bases from V and 2 from J, leaving 16 bases between them. There are 16 residues in the CDR3. The germline gives CDR1 MDHEN, CDR2 SYDVKM. The CDR3 DNA follows: TGTGCCAGCAGTCTGCCCTGGGACCAAACCTACAATGAGCAGTTCTTC. Amino acids: CASSLPWDQTYNEQFF.

The chain links TRBV6-5 to TRBJ2-7; TRBD2 agrees at 10 bases. This CDR3 comprises 14 residues. The V and J ends lost 2 bases and 3 bases, in that order; junction bases with no gene match: 1. Germline V gives CDR1 MNHEY, CDR2 SVGAGI. The CDR3 sequence is CASSYASGSYEQYF. CDR3 in DNA: TGTGCCAGCAGTTACGCTAGCGGGAGCTACGAGCAGTACTTC.

The CDR3 DNA sequence: TGTGCCAGCAGTCACGGACAACCCACAGATACGCAGTATTTT. It yields the protein CASSHGQPTDTQYF. The V and J genes are TRBV28 and TRBJ2-3, with D possibly matching TRBD1 (5 bases). With 5 bases removed from V and 2 bases from J, the gap between germline ends came to 11 bases. From germline, CDR1 is MDHEN and CDR2 SYDVKM. This CDR3 is 14 amino acids long.

The table lists this clonotype with a few counts. This chain's CDR3 is CASSWGGTSGISYNEQFF. CDR3 in DNA: TGTGCCAGCAGTTGGGGTGGGACTAGCGGGATCTCCTACAATGAGCAGTTCTTC. The chain joins TRBV27 to TRBJ2-1; 13 nucleotides align to TRBD2. V lost 4 bases, J lost 0 bases, and 6 bases stayed unmatched. The germline V gene has CDR1 MNHEY and CDR2 SMNVEV (reference sequence). CDR3 length equals 18 residues.

This clonotype was seen more than once but under ten times. This chain joins TRBV28 and TRBJ2-4; 11 nucleotides align to TRBD1. The CDR3 consists of 16 residues. The V gene end was trimmed by 4 bases and the J gene end by 2 bases; junction bases not matched to a gene: 4. Per germline, CDR1 MDHEN and CDR2 SYDVKM. The CDR3 reads CASSYWTGGSKNIQYF. The DNA for the CDR3 is TGTGCCAGCAGTTACTGGACAGGGGGCTCCAAAAACATTCAGTACTTC.

This clonotype has just a few counts. The chain couples TRBV4-1 to TRBJ2-1, with a weak D call TRBD1 (6 bases). V lost 5 bases, J lost 2 bases, and 10 bases lay in between. This CDR3 has 14 residues. Germline V gene sequence: CDR1 MGHRA, CDR2 YSYEKL. The DNA of the CDR3 is TGCGCCAGCAGCGGCCGGGACACCTACAATGAGCAGTTCTTC. Its protein product is CASSGRDTYNEQFF.

The J gene is TRBJ1-2, the V gene TRBV10-3; TRBD1 is a possible D gene (5 bases). This CDR3 comprises 17 residues. Germline V gene data show CDR1 as ENHRY and CDR2 as SYGVKD. V lost 0 bases, J lost 5 bases, and 19 bases lay in between. The CDR3 protein is CAISESETALGMYGYTF. In DNA, the CDR3 is TGTGCCATCAGTGAGTCCGAGACAGCCTTAGGCATGTATGGCTACACCTTC.

This clonotype turned up a few times. The CDR3 reads CASYKGRGSDTQYF. The CDR3, as DNA: TGTGCCAGCTACAAGGGCAGGGGCTCAGATACGCAGTATTTT. The V gene is TRBV27, the J gene TRBJ2-3, with a possible D match to TRBD1 (6 bases). Trimming removed 8 bases from V and 4 bases from J, with 16 bases in between. CDR1 is MNHEY, CDR2 SMNVEV, per germline (reference sequence). The CDR3 extends over 14 amino acids.

The V call is TRBV28, the J call TRBJ2-7, with 8 positions matching TRBD2. Trimming at V came to 2 bases and at J to 5 bases, leaving 5 bases not matched to a gene. The CDR3 contains 14 residues. Germline CDR1 and CDR2: MDHEN and SYDVKM. The CDR3 spells CASSLRGGSDEQYF. The CDR3 nucleotides read TGTGCCAGCAGTTTACGGGGGGGGTCCGACGAGCAGTACTTC.

J is TRBJ2-1 and V is TRBV29-1; 8 bases map to TRBD2. CDR1 SQVTM and CDR2 ANQGSEA come from the germline V gene. The CDR3 runs 13 residues. J lost 12 bases, V lost 4 bases, and 11 bases had no gene match. CDR3: CSVVPGLGYVQFF. The CDR3 nucleotides read TGCAGCGTTGTCCCGGGACTAGGGTATGTGCAGTTCTTC.

This clonotype came up a few times. The chain links TRBV5-8 to TRBJ1-1, with a possible D match to TRBD1 (6 bases). Deletions cut 4 bases from V and 1 base from J, with 11 bases between. Germline-derived CDR1 and CDR2 are SGHTS and YDEGEE. CDR3 size: 14 residues. The CDR3 spells CASSVDSPNTEAFF. In nucleotides, the CDR3 is TGTGCCAGCAGCGTGGACAGCCCGAACACTGAAGCTTTCTTT.

This clonotype was seen a handful of times. V gene TRBV7-2 combines with J gene TRBJ2-1; D is ambiguous. This CDR3 contains 17 residues. V lost 4 bases and J lost 0, with 16 bases in between. Germline lookup yields CDR1 SGHTA and CDR2 FQGNSA. CDR3 loop: CASSSYARPISYNEQFF. The CDR3 DNA follows: TGTGCCAGCAGCTCGTATGCCAGACCCATCTCCTACAATGAGCAGTTCTTC.

This clonotype came up a few times. The chain uses TRBV4-1 and TRBJ1-4; 9 bases fit TRBD1. The CDR3 contains 15 residues. The V segment lost 4 bases and the J segment 5 bases; nucleotides outside the gene matches: 5. The germline gives CDR1 MGHRA, CDR2 YSYEKL. CDR3 loop: CASSPPGQGNEKLFF. Written as DNA, the CDR3 is TGCGCCAGCAGCCCACCGGGACAGGGAAATGAAAAACTGTTTTTT.

The chain uses TRBV27 and TRBJ2-1; 8 nucleotides line up with TRBD2. CDR1 MNHEY and CDR2 SMNVEV come from the germline V gene (reference sequence). This CDR3 region has 15 residues. After removal of 6 bases from V and 6 bases from J, the junction contained 10 bases not matched to a gene. The CDR3 loop is CASRLSGLASNEQFF. In DNA, the CDR3 is TGTGCCAGCAGACTCAGTGGACTAGCAAGCAATGAGCAGTTCTTC.

This clonotype was observed a handful of times. This rearrangement joins TRBV12-3 or TRBV12-4 to TRBJ2-7; D is undetermined. Deletions cut 0 bases from V and 0 bases from J, with 12 bases between. The CDR3 spans 16 residues. CDR3: CASSLAGSSGSYEQYF. The CDR3 DNA is TGTGCCAGCAGTTTAGCGGGGTCTTCGGGCTCCTACGAGCAGTACTTC.

The chain has TRBV6-5 and TRBJ1-4; D is ambiguous. The CDR3 loop spans 11 amino acids. V was clipped by 10 bases and J by 3 bases, with 6 bases between them. Germline lookup yields CDR1 MNHEY and CDR2 SVGAGI. The CDR3 DNA follows: TGTGCCAATTTCTCTAATGAAAAACTGTTTTTT. Encoded protein: CANFSNEKLFF.

The chain carries TRBV5-1 and TRBJ2-7; D is ambiguous. The V end lost 5 bases, the J end lost 5 bases, and 8 bases lay between the germline ends. The CDR3 length is 11 residues. The germline V gene encodes CDR1 SGHRS and CDR2 YFSETQ. CDR3 nucleotide sequence: TGCGCCAGCAGTTCTTTCGACGAGCAGTACTTC. Its protein is CASSSFDEQYF. The complete variable domain, with remaining parts taken from reference TRBV5-1 and TRBJ2-7, reads KAGVTQTPRYLIKTRGQQVTLSCSPISGHRSVSWYQQTPGQGLQFLFEYFSETQRNKGNFPGRFSGRQFSNSRSEMNVSTLELGDSALYLCASSSFDEQYFGPGTRLTVT.

The chain employs TRBV20-1 and TRBJ1-5; D is unclear. The length of the CDR3 is 12 residues. With 3 bases removed from V and 6 bases from J, the gap between germline ends came to 9 bases. Germline V lookup: CDR1 DFQATT, CDR2 SNEGSKA (reference sequence). The chain's CDR3 is CSASAIVQPQHF. CDR3 DNA sequence: TGCAGTGCTAGCGCTATAGTTCAGCCCCAGCATTTT.